Given below is one T cell receptor (beta chain) in context. The record originates from a study of identical twins. The CDR3 contains 15 residues. Germline trimming cut 6 bases from V and 3 bases from J; bases unmatched to any gene: 7. TCRdb recomputed calls from the 5' RACE reads with MiXCR, one row per CDR3 protein. The sample records about 550,000 distinct CDR3 sequences, approximately 20% being singletons. This sample was shared with a second study, whose subject was yellow fever vaccine responses in identical twins. That paper states: It has been reported that, in twins, the vaccine T cell response seemed partly convergent and partly personalized.

The sequence came from a woman aged 18-35 years in good health. Sequencing was carried out using CD4+ T cells sorted from blood. The rearrangement uses TRBV12-3 or TRBV12-4 and TRBJ2-7, with 11 bases aligning to TRBD1. This CDR3 reads CASRLGTGGGYEQYF. CDR3 bases: TGTGCCAGCAGACTTGGGACAGGGGGGGGCTACGAGCAGTACTTC.